This entry describes one TCR beta chain. Its antigen is still unknown. Amplification used 60 Vbeta primers and 13 Jbeta primers. The protocol was immunoSEQ multiplex PCR, while the TCRdb copy is restricted to in-frame clones and leaves out a portion. The sample has more than 80,000 clones; around 75% are singletons. This specimen comes from a study of cytomegalovirus exposure and HLA in healthy donors. Study-wide results and caveats: Some V segments (TRBV6-2 and TRBV6-3 among them) were excluded as indistinguishable. A list of 164 TCR beta chains associated with cytomegalovirus was given. Fewer N-insertions (relative to the roughly 660-donor mean) were reportedly seen in an Asian-associated ancestry cluster in a later analysis. Later analysis identified several of the most significant clusters that appeared linked to common viral pathogens.

The CDR3 loop spans 15 amino acids. Trimming cost V 5 bases and J 7 bases; bases outside gene matches: 10. Per the germline V gene, CDR1 is MNHEY and CDR2 is SMNVEV (reference sequence). J is TRBJ2-1 and V is TRBV27; 8 bases line up with TRBD2. Sequenced material: PBMCs. The TCR originated in a female donor in good health and CMV-seronegative. The CDR3 DNA follows: TGTGCCAGCAGTCCCTCGGGACTAGTATCAAATGAGCAGTTCTTC. Protein product: CASSPSGLVSNEQFF.